The 27 T cell receptor beta chains listed next were all sequenced from one sample in a study of spatial heterogeneity in lung cancer. Their antigens remain unidentified. Notes on the study in general: Expanded alpha and beta TCR counts within tumors tracked tumor mutation counts.

The time point here: sample taken at primary tumor resection. MiXCR, run by TCRdb on the 5' RACE reads, gives a single entry per CDR3 protein. The table has 5,500 to 8,000 distinct CDR3 sequences, 14% seen once. The material sequenced was lung tumor tissue, taken at surgery. These receptors were collected from a male donor with early-stage non-small cell lung cancer.

This clonotype is medium-sized by share. For a library built for alpha chains, this beta chain is a stray read; little rests on its size. CDR3 protein: CASGPVLPFYGYTF. CDR3 nucleotides: TGTGCCAGCGGCCCGGTTCTCCCTTTCTATGGCTACACCTTC. This rearrangement joins TRBV9 to TRBJ1-2; D ambiguous. CDR1 SGDLS and CDR2 YYNGEE come from the germline V gene. The CDR3 extends over 14 amino acids. Trimming cost V 7 bases and J 4 bases, with 17 bases left between them.

The sample holds many counts of this clonotype. In a library made to pick up alpha chains, this beta chain is a stray read with a size that means little. The chain has TRBV29-1 and TRBJ2-1; 9 nucleotides line up with TRBD2. V lost 7 bases and J lost 1; bases outside the gene matches: 5. The germline V gene has CDR1 SQVTM and CDR2 ANQGSEA. The CDR3 runs 14 residues. The CDR3 loop is CSGLAGPSYNEQFF. CDR3 nucleotides: TGCAGCGGCCTAGCGGGACCTTCCTACAATGAGCAGTTCTTC.

Ten or more counts support this clonotype. This beta chain lies outside the target of a library built for alpha chains; its clone size means little. The rearrangement links TRBV29-1 to TRBJ1-1; D uncertain. This CDR3 comprises 14 residues. V was pared by 3 bases and J by 0 bases, with 11 bases between. CDR1 SQVTM and CDR2 ANQGSEA come from the germline V gene. The CDR3 DNA sequence: TGCAGCGTTGATTTAGGCACCATGAACACTGAAGCTTTCTTT. Its translation is CSVDLGTMNTEAFF.

As to this clonotype: This beta chain is off target for a library built for alpha chains, so its abundance means little. The chain is built from TRBV7-6 and TRBJ2-7; D call uncertain. The germline V gene has CDR1 SGHVS and CDR2 FNYEAQ. The CDR3 is made up of 13 amino acids. Trimming shortened V by 1 base and J by 4 bases, and 8 bases separated the two germline ends. As DNA, the CDR3 is TGTGCCAGCAGCTTAGGACCAAATTACGAGCAGTACTTC. Its protein is CASSLGPNYEQYF.

This clonotype was found many times. This beta chain is an off-target read within a library intended for alpha chains, so its frequency means little. The chain combines TRBV24-1 with TRBJ1-1; the D gene is possibly TRBD1 (6 bases). Germline-derived CDR1 and CDR2 are KGHDR and SFDVKD. The CDR3 length is 13 residues. Trimming stripped 4 bases from V and 5 bases from J, with 10 bases between. As DNA, the CDR3 is TGTGCCACCAGTGAGCCTCAGGGGACTGAAGCTTTCTTT. Translating it yields CATSEPQGTEAFF.

This clonotype was seen more than once but under ten times. The size of this beta chain means little, since it is a stray read in a library made for alpha chains. The J gene is TRBJ2-1, the V gene TRBV29-1, with D perhaps TRBD1 (5 bases). Looked up from germline, CDR1 is SQVTM and CDR2 is ANQGSEA. The length of the CDR3 is 13 residues. V lost 4 bases and J 9 bases, leaving 16 bases between the germline ends. CDR3 sequence (DNA): TGCAGCGTTGGGAGAGGACAAAATAGTGAGCAGTTCTTC. It specifies CSVGRGQNSEQFF.

Points on this clonotype: Since the library was made to target alpha chains, this beta chain is a stray read and its abundance is not meaningful. The chain couples TRBV9 to TRBJ2-1, with D uncertain. The CDR3 is 15 residues long. V shed 0 bases and J shed 2 bases, with 9 bases lying between them. In germline, CDR1 is SGDLS, CDR2 YYNGEE. CDR3 amino acids: CASSVVGYPYNEQFF. In DNA, the CDR3 is TGTGCCAGCAGCGTAGTCGGGTACCCCTACAATGAGCAGTTCTTC.

This clonotype was seen repeatedly, ten times or more. This beta chain turned up in a library designed for alpha chains; as an off-target read, its abundance says little. The genes are TRBV5-1 and TRBJ1-1, with 12 bases that match TRBD1. The CDR3 contains 15 residues. CDR1 and CDR2 (germline): SGHRS, YFSETQ. Trimming at V came to 4 bases and at J to 4 bases, leaving 5 bases not matched to a gene. The CDR3 loop reads CASSEGTGGGTEAFF. The CDR3, as DNA: TGCGCCAGCAGCGAGGGGACAGGGGGCGGCACTGAAGCTTTCTTT.

This clonotype was seen repeatedly, ten times or more. This beta chain slipped into a library made for alpha chains as a stray read, so its size is not meaningful. The chain couples TRBV6-2 or TRBV6-3 to TRBJ1-4; tentatively, D is TRBD1 (6 bases). The ends were cut back, 6 bases at V and 1 base at J, with 21 bases in the middle. This CDR3 is 18 amino acids long. Germline loops: CDR1 MNHEY, CDR2 SVGEGT. The CDR3 nucleotides are TGTGCCAGCAGCCGTCGGACAGTCCCCGGAGGAACTAATGAAAAACTGTTTTTT. Protein sequence: CASSRRTVPGGTNEKLFF.

This clonotype is medium-sized (0.01 to 0.1%) by share. This beta chain is an off-target read within a library intended for alpha chains, so its frequency means little. This chain links TRBV6-5 with TRBJ1-2, with 8 bases fitting TRBD1. This CDR3 spans 15 amino acids. V was clipped by 6 bases and J by 3 bases; unmatched bases: 9. In germline, CDR1 is MNHEY, CDR2 SVGAGI. The CDR3 DNA reads TGTGCCAGCAGACCTACTACAGGGGGAGACTATGGCTACACCTTC. Its protein is CASRPTTGGDYGYTF.

As to this clonotype: This beta chain lies outside the target of a library built for alpha chains; its clone size means little. CDR3 nucleotides: TGTGCCAGCAGCTTTATTATTTCTCACGAGCAGTACTTC. Translated, it gives CASSFIISHEQYF. The chain couples TRBV7-9 to TRBJ2-7; D ambiguous. V lost 3 bases and J lost 5, with 11 bases in between. Germline CDR1 reads SEHNR; CDR2 reads FQNEAQ (reference sequence). The CDR3 spans 13 residues.

This clonotype was recorded many times. This beta chain is an off-target read within a library intended for alpha chains, so its frequency means little. This chain connects TRBV27 to TRBJ2-2; the match to TRBD1 covers 10 bases. The CDR3 totals 17 residues. Losses at the gene ends were 3 bases for V and 7 bases for J; bases not matched to a gene: 11. Germline CDR1 is MNHEY and CDR2 is SMNVEV (reference sequence). Here the CDR3 reads CASSLTGGLVAGGELFF. The CDR3 DNA sequence: TGTGCCAGCAGTTTGACAGGGGGCTTGGTTGCGGGCGGGGAGCTGTTTTTT.

By share of the sample, this clonotype is medium-sized. Found in a library prepared for alpha chains, this beta chain is an off-target read, and its abundance has little meaning. The chain joins TRBV29-1 to TRBJ2-1; 10 nucleotides line up with TRBD1. The CDR3 covers 12 residues. Losses at the gene ends were 5 bases for V and 9 bases for J; bases not matched to a gene: 4. The V gene's germline CDR1 is SQVTM and CDR2 ANQGSEA. The CDR3, as DNA: TGCAGCGTTCCGGACAGGGGGGTTGAGCAGTTCTTC. This gives the protein CSVPDRGVEQFF.

This clonotype qualifies as large. A library made for alpha chains picked up this beta chain off target, so its size means little. Here the CDR3 DNA reads TGCAGTGCTAGAGAGCAGGGACGCACTGAAGCTTTCTTT. This translates into CSAREQGRTEAFF. The chain couples TRBV20-1 to TRBJ1-1, with a tentative D call TRBD1 (5 bases). The CDR3 is 13 residues long. V lost 0 bases, J lost 4 bases, and 9 bases lay in between. Looked up from germline, CDR1 is DFQATT and CDR2 is SNEGSKA (reference sequence).

This clonotype was observed at least ten times. A library prepared for alpha chains yielded this beta chain as an off-target read; its size is of little meaning. The V call is TRBV6-6, the J call TRBJ2-3; D may be TRBD1 (5 bases). The CDR3 covers 16 residues. The V and J ends lost 7 bases and 2 bases respectively, with 19 bases between them. Per the germline V gene, CDR1 is MNHNY and CDR2 is SVGAGI (reference sequence). The CDR3 DNA sequence: TGTGCCAGCACCCCCGCAGGGCAGGGCTCCACAGATACGCAGTATTTT. This codes for CASTPAGQGSTDTQYF.

As for this clonotype: This beta chain came through as a stray read in a library set up for alpha chains, and its size says little. The chain employs TRBV27 and TRBJ2-1, with D perhaps TRBD1 (5 bases). The CDR3 sequence is 12 residues long. Between the trimmed V and J ends, which lost 10 bases and 8 bases, there was a span of 15 bases. CDR1 MNHEY and CDR2 SMNVEV come from the germline V gene (reference sequence). Here the CDR3 DNA reads TGTGCCACCGCCAATAGACAGCATGAGCAGTTCTTC. Translation: CATANRQHEQFF.

This clonotype has only a few counts. A library made for alpha chains picked up this beta chain off target, so its size means little. V and J are TRBV20-1 and TRBJ2-7; 9 bases are shared with TRBD2. V lost 5 bases, J lost 6 bases, and 8 bases stayed unmatched. Germline V lookup: CDR1 DFQATT, CDR2 SNEGSKA (reference sequence). The length of the CDR3 is 13 residues. CDR3 residues: CSAPPASGTEQYF. The CDR3 DNA sequence: TGCAGTGCTCCCCCGGCTAGCGGGACCGAGCAGTACTTC.

Regarding this clonotype: This beta chain slipped into a library made for alpha chains as a stray read, so its size is not meaningful. The chain combines TRBV7-9 with TRBJ1-5; 9 positions agree with TRBD1. CDR3 length equals 14 residues. The germline gives CDR1 SEHNR, CDR2 FQNEAQ (reference sequence). Unmatched junction bases numbered 1, after V lost 3 bases and J lost 4 bases. CDR3 sequence: CASSLGQGNQPQHF. The CDR3 region has the DNA TGTGCCAGCAGCTTGGGACAGGGTAATCAGCCCCAGCATTTT. The variable domain in full, completed from reference TRBV7-9 and TRBJ1-5, reads DTGVSQNPRHKITKRGQNVTFRCDPISEHNRLYWYRQTLGQGPEFLTYFQNEAQLEKSRLLSDRFSAERPKGSFSTLEIQRTEQGDSAMYLCASSLGQGNQPQHFGDGTRLSIL.

About this clonotype: As an off-target read in a library built for alpha chains, this beta chain has a frequency of little significance. V is TRBV29-1 and J is TRBJ2-5; tentative D call: TRBD2 (6 bases). This CDR3 comprises 13 residues. V was cut by 2 bases and J by 4 bases, with 11 bases left in between. In germline, CDR1 is SQVTM, CDR2 ANQGSEA. The CDR3 protein is CSVEREAGETQYF. CDR3 sequence (DNA): TGCAGCGTTGAAAGGGAGGCGGGAGAGACCCAGTACTTC.

Sample share makes this clonotype medium-sized. This beta chain is a stray sequence in a library constructed for alpha chains; its clone size is not meaningful. Here the CDR3 reads CASSYMRGTEAFF. The CDR3 coding sequence is TGTGCCAGCAGTTATATGAGAGGCACTGAAGCTTTCTTT. The chain links TRBV6-5 to TRBJ1-1, with no clear D. V shed 3 bases and J shed 4 bases, with 9 bases lying between them. This CDR3 has 13 amino acids. Germline lookup yields CDR1 MNHEY and CDR2 SVGAGI.

Details on this clonotype: This beta chain appears as a stray read in a library generated for alpha chains; its size is not informative. The chain is built from TRBV20-1 and TRBJ2-7; 15 bases align to TRBD2. The CDR3 contains 16 residues. The V gene's germline CDR1 is DFQATT and CDR2 SNEGSKA (reference sequence). V shed 3 bases and J 2 bases; nucleotides not matched to a gene: 5. The DNA of the CDR3 is TGCAGTGCTAGGGGACTAGCGGGAGGCCACCCCTACGAGCAGTACTTC. Protein product: CSARGLAGGHPYEQYF.

A note on this clonotype: This beta chain is off target for a library built for alpha chains, so its abundance means little. The CDR3 loop reads CASSAGDKTQYF. The DNA of the CDR3 is TGTGCCAGTTCAGCGGGAGACAAGACCCAGTACTTC. This chain links TRBV9 with TRBJ2-5, with 8 bases lining up with TRBD2. The CDR3 has 12 amino acids. From germline, CDR1 is SGDLS and CDR2 YYNGEE. V was pared by 8 bases and J by 6 bases, with 6 bases of the junction left unmatched.

This clonotype is judged medium-sized. This beta chain is an unintended read in a library built for alpha chains; its size means little. This rearrangement joins TRBV5-1 to TRBJ1-1; D is unclear. CDR1 is SGHRS and CDR2 is YFSETQ in the germline V gene. V was clipped by 0 bases and J by 6 bases, with 15 bases between them. The CDR3 runs to 15 residues. CDR3 region: CASSLGDSGRAEAFF. CDR3 DNA sequence: TGCGCCAGCAGCTTGGGAGATTCGGGGAGGGCTGAAGCTTTCTTT.

Concerning this clonotype: Because the library targeted alpha chains, this beta chain is an off-target read whose size means little. The rearrangement uses TRBV7-9 and TRBJ1-1; D gene ambiguous. The V gene's germline CDR1 is SEHNR and CDR2 FQNEAQ (reference sequence). Trimming removed 3 bases at V and 0 bases at J, with 5 bases between. The CDR3 length is 13 residues. The CDR3 loop reads CASSLLVNTEAFF. The CDR3 DNA reads as TGTGCCAGCAGCTTGCTCGTGAACACTGAAGCTTTCTTT. Looking up the rest from reference TRBV7-9 and TRBJ1-1 gives the full variable domain: DTGVSQNPRHKITKRGQNVTFRCDPISEHNRLYWYRQTLGQGPEFLTYFQNEAQLEKSRLLSDRFSAERPKGSFSTLEIQRTEQGDSAMYLCASSLLVNTEAFFGQGTRLTVV.

By share, this clonotype counts as medium-sized. This beta chain represents an off-target read in a library built for alpha chains; its size is of limited meaning. This chain connects TRBV20-1 to TRBJ2-2; no firm D call. CDR3 length: 12 amino acids. The germline gives CDR1 DFQATT, CDR2 SNEGSKA (reference sequence). Trimming took 4 bases from V and 1 from J, leaving 4 bases between them. The CDR3 nucleotides are TGCAGTGCTATGGAGAACACCGGGGAGCTGTTTTTT. Its translation: CSAMENTGELFF.

This clonotype is labeled as medium-sized. This beta chain turned up in a library designed for alpha chains; as an off-target read, its abundance says little. The chain couples TRBV29-1 to TRBJ1-1; D is unresolved. Germline V gene sequence: CDR1 SQVTM, CDR2 ANQGSEA. This CDR3 contains 12 residues. Trimming left V 5 bases short and J 9 bases short, with 16 bases between. This chain's CDR3 is CSVHGPGPQAFF. The CDR3 nucleotides are TGCAGCGTTCATGGTCCCGGCCCCCAAGCTTTCTTT.

This clonotype ranks as medium-sized. This beta chain turned up in a library designed for alpha chains; as an off-target read, its abundance says little. The V gene is TRBV19, the J gene TRBJ1-5, with TRBD1 matching over 9 bases. The CDR3 length is 14 residues. The junction had 7 bases not matched to a gene; V was cut back by 6 bases and J by 7 bases. Germline lookup yields CDR1 LNHDA and CDR2 SQIVND (reference sequence). The CDR3 is CASSGTGSVQPQHF. CDR3 bases: TGTGCCAGTAGCGGGACAGGGTCAGTGCAGCCCCAGCATTTT. Full variable domain (outside the CDR3, taken from reference TRBV19 and TRBJ1-5): DGGITQSPKYLFRKEGQNVTLSCEQNLNHDAMYWYRQDPGQGLRLIYYSQIVNDFQKGDIAEGYSVSREKKESFPLTVTSAQKNPTAFYLCASSGTGSVQPQHFGDGTRLSIL.